Listed below are T cell receptor beta chains from one sample, sequenced in a study of blood T cell repertoires in COVID-19. TCRdb's copy holds only in-frame clones and misses some; the assay was immunoSEQ multiplex PCR. Among hundreds of thousands of clones, around 79% were seen once, and the ten largest hold around 3.2%. Sequenced sample: peripheral blood. The receptors originated from a woman older than 75 with acute or convalescent COVID-19. Each CDR3 is given with its conserved first and last residue. A D gene is named only where the DNA matches it firmly. Clone size appears in some rows only: once, few, many, or a class for an expanded clone.

d_call: TRBD2; v_call: TRBV19; clone_size: NA; j_call: TRBJ2-2; cdr3_nt: TGTGCCAGTAGGGAGGGAGGGACCACCGGGGAGCTGTTTTTT; cdr3_aa: CASREGGTTGELFF
d_call: NA; v_call: TRBV11-3; clone_size: NA; j_call: TRBJ2-3; cdr3_nt: TGTGCCAGCAGCTTAGGGTTCGCGGCCCCAGATACGCAGTATTTT; cdr3_aa: CASSLGFAAPDTQYF
d_call: TRBD2; v_call: TRBV2; clone_size: NA; j_call: TRBJ2-3; cdr3_nt: TGTGCCAGCGCTGACCTAGCTAGCGGGAGGGCCAGGACAGATACGCAGTATTTT; cdr3_aa: CASADLASGRARTDTQYF
d_call: TRBD2; v_call: TRBV11-2; clone_size: NA; j_call: TRBJ2-7; cdr3_nt: TGTGCCAGCAGCCCCACTGCGACTAGCGGGGGGCACTACGAGCAGTACTTC; cdr3_aa: CASSPTATSGGHYEQYF
d_call: NA; v_call: TRBV5-1; clone_size: NA; j_call: TRBJ2-5; cdr3_nt: TGCGCCAGCAGCTTGGGTAGGGGGGAGACCCAGTACTTC; cdr3_aa: CASSLGRGETQYF
d_call: TRBD1; v_call: TRBV4-3; clone_size: NA; j_call: TRBJ1-2; cdr3_nt: TGCGCCAGCAGCCAAGGAGACAGGGCGATCTATGGCTACACCTTC; cdr3_aa: CASSQGDRAIYGYTF
d_call: NA; v_call: TRBV7-8; clone_size: NA; j_call: TRBJ1-1; cdr3_nt: TGTGCCAGCAGCCCGCAGGGGCCCCAAGCTTTCTTT; cdr3_aa: CASSPQGPQAFF
d_call: NA; v_call: TRBV7-9; clone_size: few; j_call: TRBJ1-4; cdr3_nt: TGTGCCAGCAGCTTAGTGTCTACTAATGAAAAACTGTTTTTT; cdr3_aa: CASSLVSTNEKLFF
d_call: TRBD1; v_call: TRBV20-1; clone_size: NA; j_call: TRBJ2-7; cdr3_nt: TGCAGTGCTGGGACAGGGAACGAGCAGTACTTC; cdr3_aa: CSAGTGNEQYF
d_call: TRBD2; v_call: TRBV7-6; clone_size: NA; j_call: TRBJ2-5; cdr3_nt: TGTGCCAGCAGCCGAAGACTAGCGGGAGGAGGGGAGACCCAGTACTTC; cdr3_aa: CASSRRLAGGGETQYF
d_call: NA; v_call: TRBV4-1; clone_size: NA; j_call: TRBJ1-5; cdr3_nt: TGCGCCAGCAGCCAAGGGGCAACCTTTAGCAATCAGCCCCAGCATTTT; cdr3_aa: CASSQGATFSNQPQHF
d_call: NA; v_call: TRBV7-9; clone_size: NA; j_call: TRBJ2-5; cdr3_nt: TGTGCCAGCAGCCCCGTCGGAGAGACCCAGTACTTC; cdr3_aa: CASSPVGETQYF
d_call: TRBD1; v_call: TRBV3-1/TRBV3-2; clone_size: few; j_call: TRBJ2-5; cdr3_nt: TGTGCCAGCAGTCCCGGGACAGGAGTTGAGACCCAGTACTTC; cdr3_aa: CASSPGTGVETQYF
d_call: NA; v_call: TRBV5-4; clone_size: NA; j_call: TRBJ1-2; cdr3_nt: TGTGCCAGCAGCTTGGGAAGGTACGAGGGTGGTGGCTACACCTTC; cdr3_aa: CASSLGRYEGGGYTF
d_call: NA; v_call: TRBV20-1; clone_size: NA; j_call: TRBJ2-7; cdr3_nt: TGCAGTGCTAGTCGGCTGGACAGCTACTCCTACGAGCAGTACTTC; cdr3_aa: CSASRLDSYSYEQYF
d_call: NA; v_call: TRBV6-5; clone_size: NA; j_call: TRBJ1-1; cdr3_nt: TGTGCCAGCCCCTTAGGGGACACTAACACTGAAGCTTTCTTT; cdr3_aa: CASPLGDTNTEAFF
d_call: NA; v_call: TRBV15; clone_size: NA; j_call: TRBJ2-6; cdr3_nt: TGTGCCACCGCAACAGGGCCTGGGGCCAACGTCCTGACTTTC; cdr3_aa: CATATGPGANVLTF
d_call: NA; v_call: TRBV4-1; clone_size: few; j_call: TRBJ2-5; cdr3_nt: TGCGCCAGCAGCCAGGTAGGAACCTACCGACGGGACCAAGAGACCCAGTACTTC; cdr3_aa: CASSQVGTYRRDQETQYF
d_call: TRBD1; v_call: TRBV11-3; clone_size: NA; j_call: TRBJ1-1; cdr3_nt: TGTGCCAGCAGCCCCGGGACAGGGAACACTGAAGCTTTCTTT; cdr3_aa: CASSPGTGNTEAFF
d_call: TRBD2; v_call: TRBV5-4; clone_size: once; j_call: TRBJ2-7; cdr3_nt: TGTGCCAGCAGCTTGACTAGCGGGCCCTACGAGCAGTACTTC; cdr3_aa: CASSLTSGPYEQYF
d_call: NA; v_call: TRBV10-2; clone_size: NA; j_call: TRBJ1-5; cdr3_nt: TGCGCCAGCAGTGAGAGGCAAGGCCAGGGTCATCAGCCCCAGCATTTT; cdr3_aa: CASSERQGQGHQPQHF
d_call: NA; v_call: TRBV11-2; clone_size: NA; j_call: TRBJ2-1; cdr3_nt: TGTGCCAGCAGCTACGAGCGGGCGGGCAATGAGCAGTTCTTC; cdr3_aa: CASSYERAGNEQFF
d_call: TRBD1; v_call: TRBV12-3/TRBV12-4; clone_size: NA; j_call: TRBJ1-2; cdr3_nt: TGTGCCAGCAGCTGGGGACAGAACTATGGCTACACCTTC; cdr3_aa: CASSWGQNYGYTF
d_call: TRBD2; v_call: TRBV10-3; clone_size: NA; j_call: TRBJ2-2; cdr3_nt: TGTGCCATCAGGGCCGTAGCGGGGCGGAACACCGGGGAGCTGTTTTTT; cdr3_aa: CAIRAVAGRNTGELFF
d_call: NA; v_call: TRBV1; clone_size: NA; j_call: TRBJ2-5; cdr3_nt: TGCACCAGCAGCCCCGACAGGGAAGGGCGAGAGACCCAGTACTTC; cdr3_aa: CTSSPDREGRETQYF
d_call: TRBD1; v_call: TRBV24-1; clone_size: few; j_call: TRBJ2-1; cdr3_nt: TGTGCCACCAGTGGCGGGTCGGGGACAGGGGCCCTGTACAATGAGCAGTTCTTC; cdr3_aa: CATSGGSGTGALYNEQFF
d_call: NA; v_call: TRBV4-1; clone_size: once; j_call: TRBJ1-4; cdr3_nt: TGCGCCAGCAGCCAGGTCGGACTTAGGGAAAAACTGTTTTTT; cdr3_aa: CASSQVGLREKLFF
d_call: TRBD2; v_call: TRBV18; clone_size: NA; j_call: TRBJ2-5; cdr3_nt: TGTGCCAGCTCACTGACTAGCGGGGTCCAAGAGACCCAGTACTTC; cdr3_aa: CASSLTSGVQETQYF
d_call: NA; v_call: TRBV7-2; clone_size: few; j_call: TRBJ1-4; cdr3_nt: TGTGCCAGCAGCAAGTATACAGATGAAAAACTGTTTTTT; cdr3_aa: CASSKYTDEKLFF
d_call: TRBD2; v_call: TRBV5-1; clone_size: NA; j_call: TRBJ2-5; cdr3_nt: TGCGCCAGCAGCTCCTTAGCGGGGACGTACCAAGAGACCCAGTACTTC; cdr3_aa: CASSSLAGTYQETQYF
d_call: TRBD1; v_call: TRBV10-1; clone_size: NA; j_call: TRBJ2-2; cdr3_nt: TGCGCCAGCAGTCCCACGTTGGGACAGGGGTTGAACACCGGGGAGCTGTTTTTT; cdr3_aa: CASSPTLGQGLNTGELFF
d_call: TRBD1; v_call: TRBV4-1; clone_size: once; j_call: TRBJ2-1; cdr3_nt: TGCGCCAGCAGCCAAGATCCCCGACAGGGTTCCTACAATGAGCAGTTCTTC; cdr3_aa: CASSQDPRQGSYNEQFF
d_call: NA; v_call: TRBV7-3; clone_size: NA; j_call: TRBJ1-1; cdr3_nt: TGTGCCAGCAGCCAGCCGCTGGACAACCCGAACACTGAAGCTTTCTTT; cdr3_aa: CASSQPLDNPNTEAFF
d_call: TRBD1; v_call: TRBV5-4; clone_size: NA; j_call: TRBJ1-4; cdr3_nt: TGTGCCAGCAGCGCCACAGGGGAGGAAAAACTGTTTTTT; cdr3_aa: CASSATGEEKLFF
d_call: TRBD2; v_call: TRBV5-6; clone_size: NA; j_call: TRBJ2-5; cdr3_nt: TGTGCCAGCAGCTTGCCGGCGCGGGAGAGAAGGTACCAAGAGACCCAGTACTTC; cdr3_aa: CASSLPARERRYQETQYF